This T cell receptor (beta chain) appears in the sequencing data of a study of cytomegalovirus exposure and HLA in healthy donors. Notes on the study in general: Later analysis identified a missense DCLRE1C variant that was linked to TCR beta V- and J-gene trimming. According to a later analysis, donors in an Asian-associated ancestry cluster reportedly had fewer N-insertions than the approximately 670-donor mean.

As concerns this clone: Its antigen is not identified.

CDR3 size: 16 residues. Germline CDR1 LGHNA, CDR2 YNFKEQ. The V and J ends lost 4 bases and 4 bases, in that order; junction bases with no gene match: 12. Researchers ran the PCR with 60 Vbeta and 13 Jbeta primers. Only in-frame clones appear in the TCRdb table, and some are missing; sequencing was by immunoSEQ multiplex PCR. Of about 170,000 clones in the sample, 75% to 85% were seen once. The genes are TRBV4-2 and TRBJ2-7; 8 nucleotides align to TRBD2. The sample consisted of PBMCs. The receptor was derived from a woman between 45 and 60 years old in good health and CMV-seronegative. This CDR3 is CASSRSGLDKAYEQYF. CDR3 coding DNA: TGTGCCAGCAGCCGATCGGGACTAGACAAGGCATACGAGCAGTACTTC.